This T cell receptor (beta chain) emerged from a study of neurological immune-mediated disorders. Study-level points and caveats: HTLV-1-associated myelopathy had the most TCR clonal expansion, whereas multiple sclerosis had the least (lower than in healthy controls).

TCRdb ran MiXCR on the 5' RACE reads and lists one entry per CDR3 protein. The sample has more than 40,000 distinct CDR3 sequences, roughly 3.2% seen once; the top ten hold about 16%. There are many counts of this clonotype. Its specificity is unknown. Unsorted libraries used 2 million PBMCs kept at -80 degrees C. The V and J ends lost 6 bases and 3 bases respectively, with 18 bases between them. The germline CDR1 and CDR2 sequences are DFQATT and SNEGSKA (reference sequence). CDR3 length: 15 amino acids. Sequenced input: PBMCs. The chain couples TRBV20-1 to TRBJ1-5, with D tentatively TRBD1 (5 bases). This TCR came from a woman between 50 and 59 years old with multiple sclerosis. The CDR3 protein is CSATITGLANQPQHF. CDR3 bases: TGCAGTGCAACTATAACGGGGCTAGCCAATCAGCCCCAGCATTTT.